This passage covers 3 T cell receptor beta chains from one sample sequenced in a study of cytomegalovirus exposure and HLA in healthy donors. The PCR had 60 Vbeta and 13 Jbeta primers. The assay was immunoSEQ multiplex PCR, and TCRdb's table has in-frame clones only and misses some. Recorded for this sample: about 140,000 clones. The sequencing sample was made of PBMCs. The origin of the receptors is a male donor in good health and CMV-seronegative.

The rearrangement joins TRBV28 to TRBJ1-3; 8 nucleotides match TRBD1. The CDR3 spans 14 residues. Germline loops: CDR1 MDHEN, CDR2 SYDVKM. V trimming: 5 bases; J trimming: 8 bases; junction bases outside the gene matches: 8. Here the CDR3 DNA reads TGTGCCAGCAGTAATGACAGGGGTTGGGACACCATATATTTT. It specifies CASSNDRGWDTIYF.

V gene TRBV5-5 combines with J gene TRBJ2-1; TRBD2 might be the D (6 bases). This CDR3 contains 14 residues. Germline V lookup: CDR1 SGHKS, CDR2 YYEKEE (reference sequence). V lost 4 bases to trimming and J lost 6 bases, with 14 bases between them. This chain's CDR3 is CASSRGGLGNEQFF. Written as DNA, the CDR3 is TGTGCCAGCAGCCGAGGAGGGCTTGGCAATGAGCAGTTCTTC.

The V call is TRBV30, the J call TRBJ2-6; D may be TRBD1 (6 bases). The V end lost 7 bases, the J end lost 8 bases, and 15 bases lay between the germline ends. CDR1 and CDR2 from the germline V gene are GTSNPN and SVGIG (reference sequence). The CDR3 spans 13 residues. The DNA of the CDR3 is TGTGCCTTGGGGGTTGGGGGCTCCAACGTCCTGACTTTC. Translation: CALGVGGSNVLTF.